The T cell receptor (beta chain) described here comes from a study of T cell responses to AZD1222 COVID-19 vaccine. Notes on the study in general: White British ancestry dominated among donors, who included more females, and clonal diversity was possibly underestimated.

Data came from immunoSEQ multiplex PCR; TCRdb stores just in-frame clones and leaves some out. The sample lists some 180,000 clones; almost 95% were seen once. V was shortened by 0 bases and J by 7 bases, with 9 bases between the two germline ends. Germline CDR1 and CDR2: SGHRS and YFSETQ. The CDR3 sequence is 13 residues long. Of note for this clone: Antigen unknown.

This chain connects TRBV5-1 to TRBJ2-3; unclear D gene. The source material was peripheral blood, sampled on day 0 of AZD1222 vaccination. The TCR comes from an adult in good health. In nucleotides, the CDR3 is TGCGCCAGCAGCTTGGCCGATGGGTATACGCAGTATTTT. It encodes CASSLADGYTQYF.